This T cell receptor beta chain is drawn from a study of T-cell reconstitution after alpha-beta-depleted transplantation in children. During its preparation, the TCRbeta library received unique molecular identifiers. MiXCR, applied by TCRdb to the PCR reads, yields one record per CDR3 protein. The sample lists roughly 670,000 distinct CDR3 sequences; roughly 13% were seen once. The table lists this clonotype with many counts. The ends lost 4 bases at V and 2 bases at J; junction bases unmatched: 2. CDR3 size: 13 residues. Germline values: CDR1 SGHRS, CDR2 YFSETQ. The clonotype comes from a girl under 10 years old with congenital amegakaryocytic thrombocytopenia, due to receive a stem cell transplant. The sample consisted of PBMCs, taken before TCRalphabeta/CD19-depleted stem cell transplant. This chain connects TRBV5-1 to TRBJ2-5; 7 bases are shared with TRBD2. The CDR3 region has the DNA TGCGCCAGCAGCCCTAGCGGACAAGAGACCCAGTACTTC. Protein product: CASSPSGQETQYF.